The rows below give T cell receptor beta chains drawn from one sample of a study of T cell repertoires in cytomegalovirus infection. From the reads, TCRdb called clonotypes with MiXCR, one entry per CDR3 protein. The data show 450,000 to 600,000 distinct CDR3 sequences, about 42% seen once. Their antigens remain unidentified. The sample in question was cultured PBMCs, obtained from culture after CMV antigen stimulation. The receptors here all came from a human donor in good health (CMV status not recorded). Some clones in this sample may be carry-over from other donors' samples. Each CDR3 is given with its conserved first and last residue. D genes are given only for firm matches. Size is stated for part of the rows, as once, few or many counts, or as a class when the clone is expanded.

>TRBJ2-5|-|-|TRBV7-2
CASSLEGSGRTGQETQYF
TGTGCCAGCAGCTTAGAGGGGAGTGGGAGAACAGGCCAAGAGACCCAGTACTTC
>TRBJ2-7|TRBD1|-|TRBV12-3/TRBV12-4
CASSWTGVDYEQYF
TGTGCCAGCAGTTGGACAGGGGTGGACTACGAGCAGTACTTC
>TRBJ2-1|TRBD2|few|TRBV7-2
CASSLATGRAFF
TGTGCCAGCAGCTTAGCCACTGGGAGGGCGTTCTTC
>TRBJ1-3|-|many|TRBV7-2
CASSLGLGNTIYF
TGTGCCAGCAGCTTAGGCCTTGGAAACACCATATATTTT
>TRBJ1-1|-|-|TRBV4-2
CASSLRRIDTEAFF
TGTGCCAGCAGCCTCAGAAGGATCGATACCGAAGCTTTCTTT
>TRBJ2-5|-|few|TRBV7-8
CASSLAGPQGPQYF
TGTGCCAGCAGCTTAGCAGGACCCCAAGGGCCCCAGTACTTC
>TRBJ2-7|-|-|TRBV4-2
CASSQGGGLVYEQYF
TGTGCCAGCAGCCAAGGAGGGGGGCTGGTATACGAGCAGTACTTC
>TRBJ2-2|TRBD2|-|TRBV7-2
CASSFKRGGTGELFF
TGTGCCAGCAGCTTCAAGCGGGGGGGGACCGGGGAGCTGTTTTTT
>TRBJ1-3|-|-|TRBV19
CASSIVGRNSGNTIYF
TGTGCCAGTAGTATAGTTGGACGGAACTCTGGAAACACCATATATTTT
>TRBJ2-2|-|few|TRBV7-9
CASSAGGTGELFF
TGTGCCAGCAGCGCCGGAGGGACCGGGGAGCTGTTTTTT
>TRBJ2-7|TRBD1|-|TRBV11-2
CANSPGSYGTGGREQYF
TGTGCCAACAGCCCAGGGTCTTATGGGACAGGAGGTCGGGAGCAGTACTTC
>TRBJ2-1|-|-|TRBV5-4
CASSFETRSDEQFF
TGTGCCAGCAGCTTTGAGACCCGTTCGGATGAGCAGTTCTTC
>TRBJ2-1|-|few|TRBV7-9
CASSLIAGRFNEQFF
TGTGCCAGCAGCTTAATTGCGGGGCGCTTCAATGAGCAGTTCTTC
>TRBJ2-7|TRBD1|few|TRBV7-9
CASSSAGTENPYEQYF
TGTGCCAGCAGCTCAGCCGGGACAGAAAACCCCTACGAGCAGTACTTC
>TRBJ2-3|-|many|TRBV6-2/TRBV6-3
CASSDRDSNTDTQYF
TGTGCCAGCAGTGACCGGGACTCAAACACAGATACGCAGTATTTT
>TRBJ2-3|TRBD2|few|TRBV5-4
CASSLSLAGSDTQYF
TGTGCCAGCAGCTTGAGCCTAGCGGGATCAGATACGCAGTATTTT
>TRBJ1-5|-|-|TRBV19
CASGYRETNQPQHF
TGTGCCAGCGGATACAGGGAGACCAATCAGCCCCAGCATTTT
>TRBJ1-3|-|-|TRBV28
CASSSPLPLGSGNTIYF
TGTGCCAGCAGTTCCCCACTGCCCCTGGGCTCTGGAAACACCATATATTTT
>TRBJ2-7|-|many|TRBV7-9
CASSLVRDSYEQYF
TGTGCCAGCAGCTTAGTGAGGGACTCCTACGAGCAGTACTTC
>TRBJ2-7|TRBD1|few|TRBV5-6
CASSPILRDSHYEQYF
TGTGCCAGCAGCCCTATCCTAAGGGACAGCCACTACGAGCAGTACTTC
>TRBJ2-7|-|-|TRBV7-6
CASSFGTEDYEQYF
TGTGCCAGCAGCTTCGGGACGGAAGATTACGAGCAGTACTTC
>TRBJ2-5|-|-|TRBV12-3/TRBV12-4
CASSSGSWKETQYF
TGTGCCAGCAGTTCAGGGTCTTGGAAAGAGACCCAGTACTTC
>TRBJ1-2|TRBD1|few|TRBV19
CASSMTGAGYTF
TGTGCCAGTAGTATGACAGGGGCTGGCTACACCTTC
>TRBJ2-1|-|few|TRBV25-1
CASSELIEQFF
TGTGCCAGCAGTGAATTGATTGAGCAGTTCTTC